Listed below are T cell receptor beta chains from one sample, sequenced in a study of tumor-infiltrating lymphocytes in primary liver carcinoma. One entry per CDR3 protein results from TCRdb running MiXCR on the multiplex PCR reads. Of roughly 120,000 distinct CDR3 sequences listed, 55% to 75% are singletons. Material for sequencing was liver tumor tissue from sampling region 3. The receptors here all came from a woman in her sixties with primary liver carcinoma and hepatitis B virus infection. Both conserved end residues are part of each CDR3. The D gene is left open where the match is weak. Rows give clone size only sometimes, using once, few, many, or a class for an expanded clone.

CDR3aa,CDR3nt,d_gene,abundance,v_gene,j_gene
CSDSEHANTEAFF,TGCAGTGATAGCGAACACGCGAACACTGAAGCTTTCTTT,NA,NA,TRBV20-1,TRBJ1-1
CASSLYGGTGELFF,TGTGCCAGCAGCTTGTACGGGGGGACCGGGGAGCTGTTTTTT,TRBD2,many,TRBV5-6,TRBJ2-2
CDCSRGGFYSEQFF,TGTGACTGCAGTCGAGGGGGCTTTTACAGTGAGCAGTTCTTC,TRBD1,NA,TRBV30,TRBJ2-1
CASSFRHGSNRPHHF,TGTGCCAGCAGTTTCAGACATGGCAGCAATCGGCCCCATCATTTT,NA,NA,TRBV6-6,TRBJ1-5
CASSRIHGDYGYTF,TGCGCCAGCAGCCGAATCCACGGAGACTATGGCTACACCTTC,NA,many,TRBV4-1,TRBJ1-2
CASSLTGGHSQPQHF,TGTGCCAGCAGTTTAACAGGGGGCCACAGTCAGCCCCAGCATTTT,TRBD1,NA,TRBV12-3/TRBV12-4,TRBJ1-5
CAWSGKGTPGLQKLFF,TGTGCCTGGAGTGGTAAAGGGACCCCCGGGTTGCAAAAACTGTTTTTT,NA,NA,TRBV30,TRBJ1-4
CAWSIQGSAGIQYF,TGTGCCTGGAGTATACAGGGATCAGCGGGCATTCAGTACTTC,NA,NA,TRBV30,TRBJ2-4
CASSPPRTGGRGELFF,TGTGCCAGCAGTCCCCCTAGGACAGGGGGAAGGGGGGAACTGTTTTTT,TRBD1,NA,TRBV28,TRBJ1-4
CASTLGQGEWGVDEQFF,TGTGCCAGCACCTTAGGTCAGGGGGAGTGGGGTGTTGATGAGCAGTTCTTC,TRBD1,NA,TRBV11-3,TRBJ2-1
CASSLGWTGENEQYF,TGTGCTAGCAGCTTAGGATGGACAGGGGAAAACGAGCAGTACTTC,TRBD1,NA,TRBV11-2,TRBJ2-7
CASRPLTGGPHTGELFF,TGTGCCAGCAGACCCCTAACGGGAGGGCCACACACCGGGGAGCTGTTTTTT,TRBD2,NA,TRBV28,TRBJ2-2
CASSYGGLAVGGEQFF,TGTGCTAGCAGCTACGGTGGACTAGCGGTGGGGGGTGAGCAGTTCTTC,TRBD2,NA,TRBV11-2,TRBJ2-1
CATSKEAGTYEQYF,TGTGCCACCTCAAAAGAGGCGGGAACCTACGAGCAGTACTTC,NA,many,TRBV7-8,TRBJ2-7
CASSRQITGGSQLQETQYF,TGCGCCAGCAGCCGCCAGATTACGGGAGGATCCCAACTCCAAGAGACCCAGTACTTC,TRBD2,many,TRBV5-1,TRBJ2-5
CAWSVAGGGGYTF,TGTGCCTGGAGTGTAGCGGGGGGAGGAGGCTACACCTTC,NA,few,TRBV30,TRBJ1-2
CASSLVRGANVLTF,TGTGCCAGCAGCTTAGTGAGGGGGGCCAACGTCCTGACTTTC,NA,few,TRBV7-9,TRBJ2-6
CAWKHRGGEDTEAFF,TGTGCCTGGAAACATAGAGGCGGAGAGGACACTGAAGCTTTCTTT,NA,many,TRBV30,TRBJ1-1
CTSSYGGLAGGGEQFF,TGTACCAGCAGCTACGGTGGACTAGCGGGGGGGGGTGAGCAATTCTTC,TRBD2,NA,TRBV11-2,TRBJ2-1
CASEADGGAAGELFF,TGCGCCTCCGAGGCGGACGGGGGGGCGGCCGGGGAGCTGTTTTTT,TRBD2,few,TRBV4-1,TRBJ2-2
CSVGQTPDGSQADTQNF,TGCAGCGTTGGGCAAACCCCGGACGGAAGCCAAGCAGATACGCAGAATTTT,NA,NA,TRBV29-1,TRBJ2-3
CASSLAGGVSDTLYF,TGCGCCAGCAGCTTAGCGGGAGGGGTTTCAGATACGCTGTATTTT,TRBD2,NA,TRBV5-1,TRBJ2-3
CTSSLDPGRNSPPHF,TGTACCAGCAGTTTAGATCCAGGGAGGAACTCACCCCCCCACTTT,NA,NA,TRBV11-2,TRBJ1-6
CASSGLGRNVQFF,TGTGCCAGCAGCGGACTAGGGCGCAATGTGCAGTTCTTC,TRBD2,NA,TRBV5-6,TRBJ2-1
CASSSLTGPTNEKLFF,TGTGCCAGCAGTTCGTTGACGGGGCCAACTAATGAAAAACTGTTTTTT,NA,NA,TRBV28,TRBJ1-4
CASSHRDGYYEQYF,TGTGCCAGCAGCCACCGGGACGGATACTACGAGCAGTACTTC,NA,medium-sized,TRBV11-3,TRBJ2-7
CASSLDRNHGYTF,TGTGCCAGCAGCTTAGACAGAAACCATGGCTACACATTC,NA,NA,TRBV11-2,TRBJ1-2
CASSYRGGRTDTRYF,TGTGCCAGCAGCTACAGGGGTGGGCGCACAGATACGCGGTACTTT,TRBD1,NA,TRBV11-3,TRBJ2-3
CASSQSGDFKTDTQYF,TGCGCCAGCAGCCAGAGTGGGGATTTCAAAACAGATACGCAGTATTTT,NA,many,TRBV4-1,TRBJ2-3
CASSCWTGGETQYF,TGTGCCAGCAGTTGCTGGACAGGGGGAGAGACCCAGTACTTC,TRBD1,NA,TRBV6-6,TRBJ2-5
CTNSPRGSGSNEQFF,TGTACCAACAGCCCTCGGGGTAGCGGGAGCAATGAGCAGTTCTTC,TRBD2,NA,TRBV11-3,TRBJ2-1
CASSLADRRTEAFF,TGTGCGAGCAGCTTAGCGGACAGGAGGACTGAAGCTTTCTTT,TRBD1,NA,TRBV11-2,TRBJ1-1
CASGLLVLQWTEAFF,TGTGCCAGCGGCTTACTGGTCTTACAGTGGACTGAAGCTTTCTTT,NA,NA,TRBV11-2,TRBJ1-1
CNVKLGSGNTICF,TGCAACGTTAAGCTGGGCTCTGGAAACACCATATGTTTT,NA,NA,TRBV29-1,TRBJ1-3